The 27 T cell receptor beta chains given below trace back to one sample, sequenced in a study of T cells in localized non-small cell lung cancer. Clones were sequenced by immunoSEQ multiplex PCR, and TCRdb holds only the in-frame ones, with some missing. Among about 3,500 clones listed, 20% to 25% were seen once. The sample in question was lung tumor tissue, obtained before any cancer treatment. These receptors all come from a woman aged 40-69 years with stage I lung adenocarcinoma.

V gene TRBV9 combines with J gene TRBJ1-1; TRBD1 aligns across 9 bases. V was clipped by 2 bases and J by 3 bases; unmatched bases: 5. This CDR3 region has 15 residues. Germline V gene lookup returns CDR1 SGDLS and CDR2 YYNGEE. CDR3 region: CASSVSGQGDTEAFF. The DNA of the CDR3 is TGTGCCAGCAGCGTTTCGGGACAGGGTGACACTGAAGCTTTCTTT.

By share, this clone ranks as medium-sized. The chain has TRBV4-1 and TRBJ1-1; 8 nucleotides agree with TRBD1. V trimming: 2 bases; J trimming: 1 base; junction bases outside the gene matches: 12. The germline V gene has CDR1 MGHRA and CDR2 YSYEKL. The CDR3 extends over 18 amino acids. CDR3 in amino acids: CASSQFSPGQAGNTEAFF. DNA of the CDR3: TGCGCCAGCAGCCAATTCTCCCCGGGACAGGCGGGGAACACTGAAGCTTTCTTT.

There are a few counts of this clone. V usage is TRBV9 and J usage is TRBJ2-5; D unclear. V was clipped by 5 bases and J by 7 bases, with 15 bases between them. Per the germline V gene, CDR1 is SGDLS and CDR2 is YYNGEE. The CDR3 covers 13 residues. The DNA for the CDR3 is TGTGCCAGCAGTGAAGCGTCAGGCGGGACCCAGTACTTC. It is translated as CASSEASGGTQYF.

This clone came up a few times. This chain links TRBV6-8 with TRBJ2-7, with D perhaps TRBD1 (5 bases). CDR1 is MNHGY, CDR2 SAAAGT, per germline. With 2 bases removed from V and 1 base from J, the gap between germline ends came to 15 bases. This CDR3 is built from 16 residues. CDR3 in DNA: TGTGCCAGCAGTTACCCGTCAGGGCTCCCGTCCTACGAGCAGTACTTC. This sequence encodes CASSYPSGLPSYEQYF.

The gene calls are TRBV19 and TRBJ1-2; a weak D match, TRBD1 (5 bases). V lost 4 bases, J lost 6 bases, and 15 bases lay in between. Germline V gene sequence: CDR1 LNHDA, CDR2 SQIVND (reference sequence). The CDR3 is 14 amino acids. CDR3: CASSRPLRGHGYTF. The CDR3 nucleotides are TGTGCCAGTAGTAGGCCTTTAAGGGGCCATGGCTACACCTTC. Full variable domain (missing parts from reference TRBV19 and TRBJ1-2): DGGITQSPKYLFRKEGQNVTLSCEQNLNHDAMYWYRQDPGQGLRLIYYSQIVNDFQKGDIAEGYSVSREKKESFPLTVTSAQKNPTAFYLCASSRPLRGHGYTFGSGTRLTVV.

By share of the sample, this clone is large. Germline is not matched at one junction end, which may reflect a read error. The chain combines TRBV6-8 with TRBJ1-4, with 7 bases matching TRBD1. Germline assignment: CDR1 MNHGY and CDR2 SAAAGT. The CDR3 has 13 residues. The CDR3 DNA reads TGTGCCAGCAGTTATCAGAGGGGACAGATGGCTAGTTTT. Translated, it gives CASSYQRGQMASF.

In this sample, this clone turned up a few times. This chain links TRBV11-3 with TRBJ2-5, with TRBD2 matching 15 bases. The CDR3 sequence is 17 residues long. Per the germline V gene, CDR1 is SGHNT and CDR2 is YENEEA. The V gene end was trimmed by 5 bases and the J gene end by 5 bases; junction bases not matched to a gene: 9. The chain's CDR3 is CASSLGLAGGLGETQYF. The CDR3 region has the DNA TGTGCCAGCAGCCTCGGACTAGCGGGGGGGCTGGGGGAGACCCAGTACTTC.

This clone was observed a few times. The J gene is TRBJ2-3, the V gene TRBV10-2, with 10 bases that match TRBD2. CDR3 length: 15 amino acids. Germline values: CDR1 WSHSY, CDR2 SAAADI. Unmatched junction bases numbered 3, after V lost 6 bases and J lost 0 bases. Written as DNA, the CDR3 is TGCGCCAGCAGCCGGACTAGCGGAAGCACAGATACGCAGTATTTT. Translated: CASSRTSGSTDTQYF.

This sequence joins TRBV29-1 and TRBJ1-2; 7 bases match TRBD1. The CDR3 contains 12 residues. Germline V gene lookup returns CDR1 SQVTM and CDR2 ANQGSEA. The J segment lost 7 bases and the V segment lost 3 bases, leaving 5 bases of the junction unmatched. The CDR3 region is CSVETGWAGYTF. The CDR3 DNA follows: TGCAGCGTTGAGACAGGGTGGGCTGGCTACACCTTC. Looking up the rest from reference TRBV29-1 and TRBJ1-2 gives the full variable domain: SAVISQKPSRDICQRGTSLTIQCQVDSQVTMMFWYRQQPGQSLTLIATANQGSEATYESGFVIDKFPISRPNLTFSTLTVSNMSPEDSSIYLCSVETGWAGYTFGSGTRLTVV.

V and J are TRBV18 and TRBJ1-2; 7 nucleotides agree with TRBD1. Germline V lookup: CDR1 KGHSH, CDR2 LQKENI. This CDR3 has 12 residues. J gave up 8 bases and V 6 bases, and 6 bases lay outside the gene matches. The CDR3 is CASSDRVTGYTF. CDR3 DNA sequence: TGTGCCAGCTCCGACAGGGTCACGGGCTACACCTTC.

The chain links TRBV19 to TRBJ2-7; tentatively, D is TRBD1 (5 bases). V lost 5 bases and J lost 3, with 17 bases in between. CDR3 length equals 15 residues. Germline V lookup: CDR1 LNHDA, CDR2 SQIVND (reference sequence). CDR3 amino acids: CASSWGGSGYYEQYF. The CDR3 DNA reads TGTGCCAGTAGTTGGGGCGGATCCGGCTACTACGAGCAGTACTTC.

There are a few counts of this clone. The V and J genes are TRBV19 and TRBJ1-1; D is undetermined. The ends were cut back, 0 bases at V and 11 bases at J, with 10 bases in the middle. CDR1 LNHDA and CDR2 SQIVND come from the germline V gene (reference sequence). CDR3 length: 12 amino acids. The CDR3 region has the DNA TGTGCCAGTAGTATAGAGGGCCTTCGGGCTTTCTTT. Protein sequence: CASSIEGLRAFF.

This clone is categorized as medium-sized. This rearrangement joins TRBV18 to TRBJ1-1, with TRBD1 identical over 7 bases. CDR1 is KGHSH, CDR2 LQKENI, per germline. The CDR3 is made up of 15 amino acids. With V trimmed by 4 bases and J by 2 bases, 7 bases remained unmatched. As DNA, the CDR3 is TGTGCCAGCTCACGGACAGGAGCTGATAACACTGAAGCTTTCTTT. Its translation: CASSRTGADNTEAFF.

Only a few counts were recorded for this clone. This rearrangement joins TRBV9 to TRBJ2-7; the match to TRBD1 covers 8 bases. The germline V gene encodes CDR1 SGDLS and CDR2 YYNGEE. V shed 3 bases, J shed 7 bases, and the junction held 6 bases outside the gene matches. CDR3 length equals 13 residues. As DNA, the CDR3 is TGTGCCAGCAGCGGGCAGGGGGCTGGTGAGCAGTACTTC. Its protein product is CASSGQGAGEQYF.

The table lists this clone with a few counts. V gene TRBV11-3 combines with J gene TRBJ2-5, with 9 nucleotides matching TRBD1. From germline, CDR1 is SGHNT and CDR2 YENEEA. The CDR3 runs to 15 residues. V lost 5 bases, J lost 2 bases, and 6 bases stayed unmatched. The CDR3 nucleotides read TGTGCCAGCAGCCAAAGGGACAGGGAACAAGAGACCCAGTACTTC. This encodes CASSQRDREQETQYF.

The chain joins TRBV10-2 to TRBJ1-1; TRBD1 matches 7 bases. CDR3 size: 14 residues. Trimming at V came to 2 bases and at J to 3 bases, leaving 3 bases not matched to a gene. The germline gives CDR1 WSHSY, CDR2 SAAADI. CDR3 in amino acids: CASSEGTVYTEAFF. The CDR3 DNA is TGCGCCAGCAGTGAGGGGACAGTGTACACTGAAGCTTTCTTT.

The rearrangement joins TRBV6-8 to TRBJ2-2; TRBD2 agrees at 8 bases. From germline, CDR1 is MNHGY and CDR2 SAAAGT. This CDR3 is built from 19 residues. The V and J ends lost 5 bases and 1 base, in that order; junction bases with no gene match: 15. DNA of the CDR3: TGTGCCAGCAGTCACATTAGGGTGCGGGGGGCTCTGAACACCGGGGAGCTGTTTTTT. Protein: CASSHIRVRGALNTGELFF.

As regards this clone: One end of the junction fails to match germline, which may point to a read error. The chain combines TRBV6-8 with TRBJ2-1; D is undetermined. CDR1 MNHGY and CDR2 SAAAGT come from the germline V gene. The CDR3 length is 15 residues. The CDR3 spells CAISGPSSAYNEQFF. The DNA for the CDR3 is TGTGCCATCAGTGGTCCGTCCTCCGCTTACAATGAGCAGTTCTTC.

This chain links TRBV19 with TRBJ1-2, with a possible D match to TRBD1 (6 bases). Germline loops: CDR1 LNHDA, CDR2 SQIVND (reference sequence). Trimming shortened V by 6 bases and J by 4 bases, and 24 bases separated the two germline ends. The CDR3 has 17 amino acids. In nucleotides, the CDR3 is TGTGCCAGTAGGGGGGGGGCGACAGCCCGATATCCCTATGGCTACACCTTC. This gives the protein CASRGGATARYPYGYTF.

The V and J genes are TRBV10-2 and TRBJ1-1; D uncertain. CDR3 size: 15 residues. V dropped 2 bases and J dropped 3 bases, with 13 bases sitting between them. Germline CDR1 and CDR2: WSHSY and SAAADI. The CDR3 region has the DNA TGCGCCAGCAGTGAGAGGAAGGTCCGGGACACTGAAGCTTTCTTT. It yields the protein CASSERKVRDTEAFF.

This clone was counted between two and nine times. This chain joins TRBV15 and TRBJ2-7, with D perhaps being TRBD1 or TRBD2 (5 bases each). There are 14 residues in the CDR3. V lost 3 bases and J lost 3, with 12 bases in between. CDR1 LNHNV and CDR2 YYDKDF come from the germline V gene (reference sequence). The CDR3 DNA follows: TGTGCCACCAGCAGGGCCGGGACCTACTACGAGCAGTACTTC. This gives the protein CATSRAGTYYEQYF.

This chain connects TRBV6-8 to TRBJ2-5, with D possibly matching TRBD2 (6 bases). The CDR3 runs to 13 residues. Germline V lookup: CDR1 MNHGY, CDR2 SAAAGT. Trimming left V 10 bases short and J 9 bases short, with 21 bases between. The CDR3 nucleotides are TGTGCCATCGGGAGCCAAGATAGAGGGGCCCAGTACTTC. Translation gives CAIGSQDRGAQYF.

This clone has only a few counts. The rearrangement links TRBV28 to TRBJ1-5; TRBD1 matches at 8 bases. Germline V CDR1 and CDR2: MDHEN, SYDVKM. The V segment lost 4 bases and the J segment 2 bases; nucleotides outside the gene matches: 10. The CDR3 totals 17 residues. The CDR3 protein is CASSSSHGQGGNQPQHF. CDR3 in DNA: TGTGCCAGCAGTTCATCTCACGGACAGGGTGGCAATCAGCCCCAGCATTTT.

This clone was seen a few times. The gene calls are TRBV9 and TRBJ1-6, with 7 bases lining up with TRBD1. Germline CDR1 and CDR2: SGDLS and YYNGEE. CDR3 size: 16 residues. After removal of 5 bases from V and 6 bases from J, the junction contained 11 bases not matched to a gene. The CDR3 nucleotides are TGTGCCAGCAGTGTGAGGGGACAGCGGGGTAATTCACCCCTCCACTTT. Protein sequence: CASSVRGQRGNSPLHF.

This clone was observed a few times. This chain uses TRBV18 with TRBJ1-1, with D perhaps matching TRBD1 (5 bases). There are 17 residues in the CDR3. Per the germline V gene, CDR1 is KGHSH and CDR2 is LQKENI. V lost 2 bases and J lost 5, with 21 bases in between. The DNA of the CDR3 is TGTGCCAGCTCACCAGGGACCTCGAGGAGCTCGGAGACTGAAGCTTTCTTT. This codes for CASSPGTSRSSETEAFF.

This clone was counted a few times. This chain links TRBV6-8 with TRBJ1-2, with 10 bases fitting TRBD1. The CDR3 contains 15 residues. Germline V gene data show CDR1 as MNHGY and CDR2 as SAAAGT. The V gene end was trimmed by 6 bases and the J gene end by 3 bases; junction bases not matched to a gene: 7. The CDR3 sequence is CASRPSGTGDYGYTF. CDR3 sequence (DNA): TGTGCCAGCAGACCCTCAGGGACAGGGGACTATGGCTACACCTTC.

This clone was observed a few times. The chain joins TRBV6-8 to TRBJ2-7; D gene unclear. Trimming shortened V by 1 base and J by 3 bases, and 13 bases separated the two germline ends. The germline gives CDR1 MNHGY, CDR2 SAAAGT. The CDR3 spans 15 residues. In DNA, the CDR3 is TGTGCCAGCAGTTACTACCAACCAGTACGCTACGAGCAGTACTTC. Its translation: CASSYYQPVRYEQYF.